This T cell receptor (beta chain) was sequenced in a study of early T cells in non-severe SARS-CoV-2 infection. About the research overall: Sequencing input comprised bulk RNA from unsorted whole blood; chain pairing was not available.

Germline lookup yields CDR1 LGHDT and CDR2 YNNKEL (reference sequence). CDR3 length: 16 residues. Trimming removed 4 bases from V and 1 base from J, with 15 bases in between. One entry per CDR3 protein, called by TCRdb with MiXCR from the 5' RACE reads. Among about 52,000 distinct CDR3 sequences listed, 9.5% to 11% were seen once. This clonotype was sampled from an adult who was a healthcare worker with PCR-confirmed SARS-CoV-2 infection or an uninfected control (not recorded which). The sequenced sample was whole blood. The chain joins TRBV3-1 to TRBJ2-3; a weak D match, TRBD1 (6 bases). The CDR3 sequence: CASSPIIRGGTDTQYF. The CDR3 DNA sequence: TGTGCCAGCAGCCCAATTATCAGGGGAGGCACAGATACGCAGTATTTT.